This entry describes one TCR beta chain. It lacks a known antigen. Relative to the germline gene, one junction end is altered; a read error may explain this. The entry originates in a study of tumor and adjacent non-tumor tissue in lung cancer (dated by TCRdb to the late 2010s). For the study in its entirety: By cancer type, the cohort comprised eleven to twelve adenocarcinoma patients, a couple of squamous cell carcinoma patients and 1 small cell lung cancer patient. Ages among the approximately 15 patients ranged from about 30 to 85 years, there were 10 men and 5 women, and disease was at TNM stage I to III. Sequencing generated a total of approximately 130,000,000 productive TCRbeta reads, averaging roughly 4.2 million reads per sample. Using bulk TCRbeta repertoires from 15 lung cancer patients, the study set lung tumor tissue side by side with matched distant non-tumor lung tissue. Around 30 paired specimens, one tumor and one normal lung sample per patient, were profiled by TCRbeta CDR3 sequencing. Results the study describes overall, beyond this receptor: In normal lung, the top 100 clones accounted for a significantly larger cumulative share of the repertoire than in tumor tissue. The sequencing platform is not named in the methods, and unique molecular identifiers are not mentioned. Younger patients had significantly higher TCR diversity, and higher tumor TCR diversity was associated with shorter overall and disease-free survival. TCR diversity (inverse Simpson) was significantly higher in tumor than in normal lung tissue (around 450 vs 150, P = 0.0075, Mann-Whitney U test). Peripheral blood was not sequenced, so blood TCRbeta repertoires were not examined in the lung cancer patients of the study. Only 15 or so patients were included in the cohort, and the need for larger samples and more detailed clinical data was noted by the authors.

CDR1 and CDR2 were assigned from the germline V gene (reference sequence) as DFQATT and SNEGSKA. Including the terminal cysteine and phenylalanine, the CDR3 comprises 13 residues. CDR3 DNA is the only sequence kept; it has 39 bases, read in frame from the first base. To prepare the library, multiplex PCR was applied. Sequencing used an Illumina HiSeq 2500. TCRbeta libraries were constructed through three rounds of nested PCR with primers (Table S4) according to protocols modified from ARM-PCR. Before sequencing, PCR products of 200-500 bp were excised from the gel and purified with the QIAquick gel extraction kit. On the study's bioinformatics: Trimmomatic was used to clean the reads, FLASH was used to merge the reads into complete CDR3 sequences, and MiTCR was used to assign the reads to V(D)J germline segments. Clonal diversity was computed as the inverse Simpson's index with VDJtools. Productive reads were defined as in-frame sequences without a premature stop codon. The public reads were quality trimmed at Q25 with fastp and then assembled into clones with MiXCR by TCRdb, keeping productive beta chains. Records with the same CDR3 protein are collapsed into one entry carrying the most frequent genes and DNA. It is TCRdb's table, rather than the study itself, that gives the V and J calls and clone size. This sample comprises about 120,000 distinct CDR3 sequences, over 75% of them detected only once. The ten largest clonotypes hold about 22% of the sample.

RNA was extracted from bulk unsorted tissue and checked for quality with a NanoDrop ND-1000 and an Agilent 2100. All donors had newly diagnosed lung cancer, had not received prior chemotherapy, and were admitted for thoracic surgery in China between August and November 2014. Patients who had received previous radiotherapy or chemotherapy, or who had another concurrent cancer, were excluded from the study. Surgical tissue pieces of roughly 1-2 cm3 were preserved in RNAlater solution and stored at -80 °C until use. The specimen was lung tumor tissue. The sequence derives from a man aged 70 or older with non-small cell lung cancer. Rearrangement joined TRBV20-1 to TRBJ2-4; the D gene cannot be named for sure. The DNA is as follows: TGCAGTACTGTCAAAGTAGCCAGAAACATTCAGTACTTC. The resulting protein is CSTVKVARNIQYF.